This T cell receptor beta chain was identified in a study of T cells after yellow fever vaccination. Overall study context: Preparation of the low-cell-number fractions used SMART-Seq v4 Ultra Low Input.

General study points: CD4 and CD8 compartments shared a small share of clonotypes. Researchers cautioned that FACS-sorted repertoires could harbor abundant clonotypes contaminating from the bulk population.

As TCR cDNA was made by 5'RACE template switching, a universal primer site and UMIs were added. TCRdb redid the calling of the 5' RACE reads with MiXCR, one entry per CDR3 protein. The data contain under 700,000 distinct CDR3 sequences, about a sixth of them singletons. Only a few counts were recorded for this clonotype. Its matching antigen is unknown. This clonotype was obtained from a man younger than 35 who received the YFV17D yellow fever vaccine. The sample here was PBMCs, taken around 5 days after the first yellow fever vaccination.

CDR3 nucleotide sequence: TGTGCCAGCAGCTTAGACTACAGGGGAAAAGGGGAGCTGTTTTTT. Amino acid sequence: CASSLDYRGKGELFF. The rearrangement links TRBV7-2 to TRBJ2-2; 7 bases fit TRBD1. The CDR3 has 15 residues. V lost 1 base, J lost 8 bases, and 7 bases stayed unmatched. Germline loops: CDR1 SGHTA, CDR2 FQGNSA.